This entry is about one T cell receptor (beta chain). Its antigen is as yet unknown. This sample stems from a study of cytomegalovirus exposure and HLA in healthy donors. Germline V gene sequence: CDR1 MNHEY, CDR2 SMNVEV (reference sequence). Losses at the gene ends were 3 bases for V and 5 bases for J; bases not matched to a gene: 15. This CDR3 has 17 amino acids. The PCR made use of 60 Vbeta and 13 Jbeta primers. Assay used: immunoSEQ multiplex PCR; TCRdb lists only in-frame clones, some missing. This sample's table reports 90,000 to 130,000 clones. Study observations and caveats: Analysis was performed later, and it showed HLA-associated TCR beta chains to be more clonally expanded than equally common others. A list of about 160 TCR beta chains associated with cytomegalovirus was given. Later on, analysis showed that most CMV-associated TCR beta chains appeared to be HLA-restricted.

This sequence was found in a man between 40 and 49 years old in good health and CMV-seropositive. This rearrangement joins TRBV27 to TRBJ2-7, with 8 bases lining up with TRBD1. The sequenced sample was PBMCs. CDR3 in DNA: TGTGCCAGCAGTTTGTCCCCATTACAGGGGGGTCGGGACGAGCAGTACTTC. Encoded protein: CASSLSPLQGGRDEQYF.